Included here is one TCR beta chain sequence, with context. These data come from a study of T cell responses to AZD1222 COVID-19 vaccine. Clones were read by immunoSEQ multiplex PCR, and TCRdb kept only the in-frame ones, dropping some. The sample has 95,000 to 100,000 clones, 70% to 90% seen once. Second-dose intervals near 4 or 12 weeks were combined. V lost 3 bases to trimming and J lost 2 bases, with 5 bases between them. The CDR3 length is 13 residues. CDR1 LNHDA and CDR2 SQIVND come from the germline V gene (reference sequence). The chain links TRBV19 to TRBJ2-1; unclear D gene. The material was peripheral blood, obtained 28 days after the second AZD1222 dose. This clonotype was obtained from an adult who received the AZD1222 COVID-19 vaccine. CDR3 loop: CASSMVPYNEQFF. The CDR3 DNA reads as TGTGCCAGTAGTATGGTGCCCTACAATGAGCAGTTCTTC.